Included here is one T cell receptor (beta chain) sequence, with context. Its antigen remains unknown. Looked up from germline, CDR1 is SEHNR and CDR2 is FQNEAQ (reference sequence). V was cut by 2 bases and J by 2 bases, with 13 bases left in between. The CDR3 is made up of 16 amino acids. Preparation of the TCRbeta library was carried out with unique molecular identifiers. TCRdb reanalysed the PCR reads using MiXCR and keeps one entry per CDR3 protein. There are 400,000 to 550,000 distinct CDR3 sequences in the sample; about 10% occur only once, and about 2% lies in the top ten. This entry comes from a study of T-cell reconstitution after alpha-beta-depleted transplantation in children. Study-level findings and limits: Surviving recipient cells, namely T cells and thymic progenitors, were the source of high day-60 TCRbeta diversity in some patients. Newly produced T cells mostly provided counts and TCRbeta diversity after one year, as hyperexpanded clones declined. Several hundred expanded graft clones reportedly supplied alpha-beta T cells about two months after transplant.

Specimen: PBMCs, collected before TCRalphabeta/CD19-depleted stem cell transplant. The rearrangement joins TRBV7-9 to TRBJ2-1, with a possible D match to TRBD1 (5 bases). The TCR comes from a child between 2 and 9 years old with inherited bone marrow failure, due to receive a stem cell transplant. In DNA form, the CDR3 reads TGTGCCAGCAGCTTAATTCTGGGCAGGGCCTACAATGAGCAGTTCTTC. It codes for CASSLILGRAYNEQFF.